This record looks at one T cell receptor beta chain sequence and its context. What it recognizes is unknown. Described time point: week 23, last vaccination. Every vaccine dose comprised 300 ug of mutant IDH1 20-mer peptide plus topical imiquimod. The data were obtained in a study of a mutant IDH1 vaccine in newly diagnosed glioma. Study in general: Treated patients were roughly 62% male, around 40% female, mean age roughly 39 years. Earlier therapy was either radiotherapy, temozolomide, or both, and most got both.

Per the germline V gene, CDR1 is SEHNR and CDR2 is FQNEAQ (reference sequence). CDR3 length equals 16 residues. The V and J ends lost 5 bases and 0 bases respectively, with 14 bases between them. The method was immunoSEQ multiplex PCR; TCRdb's version includes in-frame clones alone and lacks a portion of them. The table shows roughly 43,000 clones, with around 84% occurring only once. The rearrangement joins TRBV7-9 to TRBJ1-3; no firm D call. This TCR derives from a young woman with glioma. Some clones in this sample may be carry-over from other donors' samples. The sequenced sample was PBMCs, obtained from a glioma patient whose treatment included an IDH1 peptide vaccine. CDR3 in amino acids: CASSPSGRHSGNTIYF. The CDR3 coding sequence is TGTGCCAGCAGCCCTAGCGGGCGGCACTCTGGAAACACCATATATTTT.